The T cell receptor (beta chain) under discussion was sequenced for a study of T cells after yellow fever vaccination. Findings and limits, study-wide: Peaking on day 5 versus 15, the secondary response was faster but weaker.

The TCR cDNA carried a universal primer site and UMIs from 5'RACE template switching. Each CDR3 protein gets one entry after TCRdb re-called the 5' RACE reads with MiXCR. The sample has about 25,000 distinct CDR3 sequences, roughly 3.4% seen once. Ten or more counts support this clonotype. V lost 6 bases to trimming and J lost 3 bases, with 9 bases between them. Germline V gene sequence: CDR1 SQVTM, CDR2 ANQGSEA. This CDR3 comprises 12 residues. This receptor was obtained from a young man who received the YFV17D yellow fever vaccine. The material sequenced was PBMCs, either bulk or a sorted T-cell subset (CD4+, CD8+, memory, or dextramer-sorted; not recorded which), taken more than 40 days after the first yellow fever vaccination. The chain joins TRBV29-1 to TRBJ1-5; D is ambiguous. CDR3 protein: CSVKDFNQPQHF. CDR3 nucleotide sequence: TGCAGCGTCAAAGATTTCAATCAGCCCCAGCATTTT.